This TCR beta chain was sequenced for a study of blood T cell repertoires in COVID-19. Study details: Italy, Spain and the United States were the sources of the convalescent and acute COVID-19 samples. Nucleic acid was either cDNA or gDNA, and it came from T cells, B-cell-depleted T cells, or PBMCs.

In the authors' methods: Estimation of nucleated cell counts was performed using reference gene primer amplification. Data came from immunoSEQ multiplex PCR; TCRdb stores just in-frame clones and leaves some out. V, J and clone size reflect that table, while D and trimming were determined from the DNA. The repertoire holds about 170,000 clones, around 80% seen once, with roughly 14% in the top ten. This CDR3 region has 12 residues. Germline CDR1 LGHNT, CDR2 FRNRAP. Trimming left V 2 bases short and J 8 bases short, with 9 bases between. Those enrolled in Seattle joined during active infection and were followed longitudinally afterward.

This receptor was obtained from a woman in her 70s with COVID-19, enrolled during active disease. The sample taken for sequencing was peripheral blood. The chain has TRBV12-5 and TRBJ1-1; the D gene is possibly TRBD1 (5 bases). In DNA, the CDR3 is TGTGCTAGTGGTTTGTTAAGGGGCGAAGCTTTCTTT. Protein: CASGLLRGEAFF.